This T cell receptor beta chain was sequenced during a study of blood T cell repertoires in COVID-19 (dated by TCRdb to about 2020). Regarding the research as a whole: Collaborator samples came from the United States, Italy and Spain and covered acute and convalescent phases of COVID-19. The material from the prospective study consisted of cDNA or gDNA derived from T cells, B-cell-depleted T cells, or PBMCs. Deeply sampled blood TCRbeta repertoires from subjects exposed to, actively infected with, or recovered from COVID-19 were included in the dataset. A freely available public database, intended as a resource for researchers studying the immune response to SARS-CoV-2, is where the repertoires were released. The samples were drawn from the first 160 participants of the ongoing ImmuneRACE study and from under 1,500 subjects provided by 6 global collaborators. Sample metadata almost always included a de-identified subject ID, COVID-19 status, age in years and sex. Where available, HLA class I and class II types were obtained from metadata supplied by the sample provider rather than from assay-based typing. Broad study findings and their caveats: How much clinical and demographic metadata was included differed by source and by participant, and the metadata was provided uncurated.

Taken from cysteine to phenylalanine, the CDR3 has 14 residues. The entry retains the CDR3 DNA only, 42 bases that are in frame from base 1. CDR1 and CDR2 were assigned from the germline V gene (reference sequence) as LGHDT and YNNKEL. V ends up 3 bases short and J 4 bases short, with an unmatched junction base count of 3. TCRbeta CDR3 regions were amplified from genomic DNA using the immunoSEQ Assay, a bias-controlled multiplex PCR. In the paper's pipeline: Nucleated cell counts per sample were estimated from amplification of reference gene primers within the assay. To quantify the absolute abundance of each unique TCRbeta CDR3 rearrangement, sequence reads were collapsed and filtered. For each sample, productive Simpson clonality was calculated as the square root of Simpson's diversity index over productive rearrangements. Imported from immuneACCESS, the table was reduced by TCRdb to in-frame sequences with V and J called. These copies leave out some clones; in studies compared against another copy, an unresolved V gene accounts for under half, and the cause of the remainder is not known. V and J calls and clone size come straight from that table; D and trimming were deduced from the DNA. The sample contains fewer than 250,000 clones, 65% to 85% of them found a single time. The top ten clonotypes cover 3.2% of the sample.

Enrolling through a virtual design, the prospective study's participants ranged in age from roughly 18 to 90 years and lived across approximately 25 United States geographic areas. In the prospective study, participants were assigned to cohorts based on the clinical history participants reported in a screening survey and a study questionnaire. ImmuneRACE Cohort 3 recovered participants were defined by two consecutive negative NP/OP PCR tests, healthcare professional clearance, or symptom resolution. In the prospective study, mobile phlebotomists collected whole blood, serum and a nasopharyngeal or oropharyngeal swab from each participant. Participants in the prospective study had the option to provide additional blood draws and questionnaires over a 2-month period. Before DNA extraction, prospective study blood samples were shipped either frozen or at room temperature. For this clone: Its recognized antigen is unknown. Base qualities are not provided; no much larger clone lies one nucleotide away.

The TCR sequence derives from a woman younger than 45 who had recovered from COVID-19. The chain is assembled from TRBV3-1 (or the pseudogene TRBV3-2) and TRBJ1-2; the junction holds 9 bases that match TRBD1. Source material: PBMCs or T cells enriched from blood (not recorded which). The bases are TGTGCCAGCAGCCAGGGACAGGGTGGCTATGGCTACACCTTC. The encoded protein is CASSQGQGGYGYTF.